One T cell receptor (beta chain) is described in this entry. The antigen is undetermined. CDR3 length: 15 residues. CDR1 is SEHNR, CDR2 FQNEAQ, per germline (reference sequence). Trimming at V came to 2 bases and at J to 0 bases, leaving 1 base not matched to a gene. The record originates from a study of cytomegalovirus exposure and HLA in healthy donors. The wider study: The approximately 670 first-cohort repertoires and the roughly 120 validation repertoires shared the same platform, a later analysis reported. Findings and caveats of the study: The study labeled 150 or so TCR beta chains cytomegalovirus-associated. According to a later analysis, TCR clusters from the first cohort tended to co-occur in the approximately 120 validation repertoires. Confirmation was obtained in vitro that a few CMV-associated chains are specific for CMV antigens.

This table comes from immunoSEQ multiplex PCR, and its TCRdb copy is limited to in-frame clones, with some not included. The sample includes a few hundred thousand clones, roughly 88% of them seen just once. This sequence joins TRBV7-9 and TRBJ2-3; TRBD2 aligns across 8 bases. The sequenced sample consisted of PBMCs. The TCR comes from a man aged 25 to 45 in good health and CMV-seronegative. CDR3 in amino acids: CASSLTSGSTDTQYF. CDR3 DNA sequence: TGTGCCAGCAGCTTAACTAGCGGAAGCACAGATACGCAGTATTTT.